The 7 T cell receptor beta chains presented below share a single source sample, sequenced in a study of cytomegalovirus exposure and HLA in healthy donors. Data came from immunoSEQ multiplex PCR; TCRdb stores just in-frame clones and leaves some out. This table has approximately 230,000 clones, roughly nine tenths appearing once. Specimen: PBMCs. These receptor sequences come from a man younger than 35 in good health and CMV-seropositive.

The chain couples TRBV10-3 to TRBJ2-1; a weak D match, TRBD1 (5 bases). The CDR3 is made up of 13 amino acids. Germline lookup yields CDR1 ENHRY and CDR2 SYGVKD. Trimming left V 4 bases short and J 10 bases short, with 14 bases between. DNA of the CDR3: TGTGCCATCAGTGGAGGACAATCAAGCGAGCAGTTCTTC. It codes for CAISGGQSSEQFF.

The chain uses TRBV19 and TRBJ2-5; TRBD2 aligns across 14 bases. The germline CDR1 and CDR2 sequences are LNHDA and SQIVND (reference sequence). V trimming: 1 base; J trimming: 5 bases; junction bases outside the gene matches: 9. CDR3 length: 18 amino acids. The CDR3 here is CASSIAAQGLAGVETQYF. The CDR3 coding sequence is TGTGCCAGTAGTATAGCCGCCCAGGGACTAGCGGGAGTGGAGACCCAGTACTTC.

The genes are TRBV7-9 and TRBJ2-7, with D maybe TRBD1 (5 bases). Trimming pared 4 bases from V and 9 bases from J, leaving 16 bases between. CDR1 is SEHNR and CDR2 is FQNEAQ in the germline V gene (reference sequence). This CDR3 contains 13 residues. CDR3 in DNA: TGTGCCAGCAGCTCAGGGTCCACGGATGCGCAGTACTTC. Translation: CASSSGSTDAQYF.

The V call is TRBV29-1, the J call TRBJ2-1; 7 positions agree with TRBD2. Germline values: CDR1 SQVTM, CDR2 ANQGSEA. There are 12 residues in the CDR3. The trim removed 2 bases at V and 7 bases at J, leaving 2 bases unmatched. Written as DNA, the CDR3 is TGCAGCGTTGAATCGGGAGGTAATGAGCAGTTCTTC. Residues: CSVESGGNEQFF.

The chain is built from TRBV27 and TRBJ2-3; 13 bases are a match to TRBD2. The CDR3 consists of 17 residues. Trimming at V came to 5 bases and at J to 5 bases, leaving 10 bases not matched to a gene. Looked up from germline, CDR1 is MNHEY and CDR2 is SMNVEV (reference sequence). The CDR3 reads CASSAPTSGRAGDTQYF. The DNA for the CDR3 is TGTGCCAGCAGTGCCCCTACTAGCGGGAGGGCCGGAGATACGCAGTATTTT.

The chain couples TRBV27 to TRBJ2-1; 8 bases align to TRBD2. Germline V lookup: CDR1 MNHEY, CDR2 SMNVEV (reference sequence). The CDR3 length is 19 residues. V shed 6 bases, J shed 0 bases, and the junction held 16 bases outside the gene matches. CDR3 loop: CASSPRWREAGSSYNEQFF. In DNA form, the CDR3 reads TGTGCCAGCAGCCCTAGGTGGCGGGAGGCTGGAAGCTCCTACAATGAGCAGTTCTTC.

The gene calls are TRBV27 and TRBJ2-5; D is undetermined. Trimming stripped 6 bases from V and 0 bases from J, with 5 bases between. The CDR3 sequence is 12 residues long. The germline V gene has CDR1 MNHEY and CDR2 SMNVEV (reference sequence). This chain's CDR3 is CASRSYQETQYF. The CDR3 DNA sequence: TGTGCCAGCAGGAGCTACCAAGAGACCCAGTACTTC.